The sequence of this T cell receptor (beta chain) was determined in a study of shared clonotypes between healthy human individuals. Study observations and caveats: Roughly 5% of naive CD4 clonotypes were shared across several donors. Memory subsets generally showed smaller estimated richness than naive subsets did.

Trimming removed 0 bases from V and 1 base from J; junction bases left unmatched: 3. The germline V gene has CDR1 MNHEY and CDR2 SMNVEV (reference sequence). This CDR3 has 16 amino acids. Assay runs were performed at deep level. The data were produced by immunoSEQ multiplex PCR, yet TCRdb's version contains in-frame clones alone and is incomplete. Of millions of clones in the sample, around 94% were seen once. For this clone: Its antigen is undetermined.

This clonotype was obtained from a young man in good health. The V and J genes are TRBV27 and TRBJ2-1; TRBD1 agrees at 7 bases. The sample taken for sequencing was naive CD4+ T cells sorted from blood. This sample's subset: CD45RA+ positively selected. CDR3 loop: CASSLSGQRSYNEQFF. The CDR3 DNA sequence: TGTGCCAGCAGTTTATCGGGACAGAGGTCCTACAATGAGCAGTTCTTC.